The 15 T cell receptor beta chains below all came from one sample that was sequenced in a study of regulatory T cells in long-lasting Graves disease. Time point specified: persistent/refractory GD, antithyroid drugs over 5 years with positive TRAb. There was RNA extracted from PBMCs, and the TCR library was made from it. The TCR beta library used iRepertoire HTBI primers with Arm-PCR amplification of CDR3. Each CDR3 protein gets one entry after TCRdb re-called the multiplex PCR reads with MiXCR. The table records roughly 430,000 distinct CDR3 sequences, roughly a fifth of them present only once. Source: peripheral blood mononuclear cells (PBMCs), taken when the disease was refractory, from a patient treated with antithyroid drugs. These receptor sequences come from a female donor with Graves disease.

J is TRBJ1-2 and V is TRBV6-9; D remains ambiguous. Germline V lookup: CDR1 MNHGY, CDR2 SVAAGI. The CDR3 loop spans 13 amino acids. Trimming stripped 3 bases from V and 4 bases from J, with 9 bases between. CDR3 amino acids: CASSYSKSYGYTF. The CDR3 nucleotides read TGTGCCAGCAGTTACTCAAAGTCCTATGGCTACACCTTC.

The V call is TRBV7-9, the J call TRBJ2-2, with D maybe TRBD2 (5 bases). The germline V gene has CDR1 SEHNR and CDR2 FQNEAQ (reference sequence). Deletions cut 7 bases from V and 0 bases from J, with 12 bases between. The CDR3 contains 15 residues. The CDR3 DNA reads TGTGCCAGCACCTTCACCGGGGCGAACACCGGGGAGCTGTTTTTT. This codes for CASTFTGANTGELFF. Complete variable domain (other parts from reference TRBV7-9 and TRBJ2-2): DTGVSQNPRHKITKRGQNVTFRCDPISEHNRLYWYRQTLGQGPEFLTYFQNEAQLEKSRLLSDRFSAERPKGSFSTLEIQRTEQGDSAMYLCASTFTGANTGELFFGEGSRLTVL.

The rearrangement uses TRBV28 and TRBJ2-7, with TRBD1 identical over 7 bases. The CDR3 sequence is 15 residues long. From germline, CDR1 is MDHEN and CDR2 SYDVKM. V was clipped by 2 bases and J by 5 bases; unmatched bases: 9. The CDR3: CASSLKSDRVHEQYF. The CDR3 bases are TGTGCCAGCAGTTTAAAATCCGACAGGGTCCACGAGCAGTACTTC. Looking up the rest from reference TRBV28 and TRBJ2-7 gives the full variable domain: DVKVTQSSRYLVKRTGEKVFLECVQDMDHENMFWYRQDPGLGLRLIYFSYDVKMKEKGDIPEGYSVSREKKERFSLILESASTNQTSMYLCASSLKSDRVHEQYFGPGTRLTVT.

This chain connects TRBV5-1 to TRBJ2-7; D is undetermined. CDR1 is SGHRS, CDR2 YFSETQ, per germline. V was pared by 3 bases and J by 7 bases, with 17 bases between. The CDR3 sequence is 14 residues long. CDR3 sequence (DNA): TGCGCCAGCAGCTCCCTCCCCAACTATAAAGAGCAGTACTTC. The encoded protein is CASSSLPNYKEQYF.

The sample holds many counts of this clonotype. This chain links TRBV3-1 with TRBJ2-7; D is undetermined. The germline V gene encodes CDR1 LGHDT and CDR2 YNNKEL (reference sequence). V was shortened by 0 bases and J by 2 bases, with 5 bases between the two germline ends. The CDR3 has 13 amino acids. For the CDR3, the DNA is TGTGCCAGCAGCCAAGATGGGGCCTACGAGCAGTACTTC. Translated: CASSQDGAYEQYF.

The chain recombines TRBV5-6 with TRBJ2-7, with 10 bases lining up with TRBD2. Germline V gene sequence: CDR1 SGHDT, CDR2 YYEEEE. The CDR3 sequence is 15 residues long. After removal of 0 bases from V and 5 bases from J, the junction contained 5 bases not matched to a gene. The CDR3 coding sequence is TGTGCCAGCAGCTTGGGGCTAGCGGGAGAAGACGAGCAGTACTTC. Protein: CASSLGLAGEDEQYF.

J is TRBJ2-1 and V is TRBV5-1; 9 bases are a match to TRBD2. The CDR3 runs 16 residues. Per germline, CDR1 SGHRS and CDR2 YFSETQ. The V gene end was trimmed by 3 bases and the J gene end by 7 bases; junction bases not matched to a gene: 11. The CDR3 spells CASSWTPAGGGNEQFF. The CDR3 DNA reads TGCGCCAGCAGCTGGACCCCGGCGGGAGGGGGGAATGAGCAGTTCTTC.

This clonotype was recorded a few times. This chain links TRBV6-1 with TRBJ1-6, with a possible D match to TRBD1 (6 bases). This CDR3 is built from 15 residues. V gave up 4 bases and J gave up 7 bases, with 14 bases separating them. CDR1 is MNHNS and CDR2 is SASEGT in the germline V gene. CDR3 DNA sequence: TGTGCCAGCAGTGCCAACAGGGAAGGAAATTCACCCCTCCACTTT. Its translation is CASSANREGNSPLHF.

This clonotype was counted at least ten times. V usage is TRBV2 and J usage is TRBJ1-5; the D is unclear. There are 16 residues in the CDR3. Trimming took off 6 bases at V and 0 bases at J, with 15 bases between the two ends. Germline-derived CDR1 and CDR2 are SNHLY and FYNNEI. The CDR3 DNA sequence: TGTGCCAGCAGCGAGAATGGACGGTATAGCAATCAGCCCCAGCATTTT. Protein sequence: CASSENGRYSNQPQHF.

The V call is TRBV12-3 or TRBV12-4, the J call TRBJ2-7; TRBD1 is a possible D gene (5 bases). The CDR3 sequence is 13 residues long. The V end was cut by 2 bases, the J end by 9 bases, with 14 bases between. The CDR3 protein is CASSLQGANWQYF. CDR3 bases: TGTGCCAGCAGTTTACAGGGTGCAAATTGGCAGTACTTC.

This clonotype was seen ten or more times. The chain carries TRBV20-1 and TRBJ1-2; D may be TRBD1 (6 bases). V lost 7 bases and J 2 bases, leaving 11 bases between the germline ends. Germline values: CDR1 DFQATT, CDR2 SNEGSKA (reference sequence). The CDR3 runs to 12 residues. CDR3 protein: CSDLQGNYGYTF. Written as DNA, the CDR3 is TGCAGTGACCTCCAGGGGAACTATGGCTACACCTTC.

This chain connects TRBV3-1 to TRBJ2-2; D is uncertain. Per germline, CDR1 LGHDT and CDR2 YNNKEL (reference sequence). V lost 4 bases, J lost 5 bases, and 8 bases lay in between. There are 13 residues in the CDR3. Here the CDR3 reads CASSPTVTGELFF. The DNA for the CDR3 is TGTGCCAGCAGCCCAACTGTGACCGGGGAGCTGTTTTTT.

This clonotype was found a few times. The CDR3 region is CASSQGRGQTSYEQYF. Here the CDR3 DNA reads TGTGCCAGCAGCCAAGGGAGAGGACAGACTTCCTACGAGCAGTACTTC. This rearrangement joins TRBV14 to TRBJ2-7; a possible D gene is TRBD1 (6 bases). The CDR3 has 16 amino acids. The ends were cut back, 1 base at V and 1 base at J, with 14 bases in the middle. In germline, CDR1 is SGHDN, CDR2 FVKESK.

In its sample, this clonotype was seen many times. The chain joins TRBV12-3 or TRBV12-4 to TRBJ1-1, with D maybe TRBD1 (5 bases). Trimming took 6 bases from V and 6 from J, leaving 17 bases between them. This CDR3 contains 14 residues. For the CDR3, the DNA is TGTGCCAGCAGGCATACTACAGGAGTCTCTGAAGCTTTCTTT. It codes for CASRHTTGVSEAFF.

This clonotype was seen many times. CDR3 coding DNA: TGTGCCAGCAGTCGATGGGGGACTCTTAACTATGGCTACACCTTC. Residues: CASSRWGTLNYGYTF. The rearrangement links TRBV28 to TRBJ1-2; D may be TRBD1 (5 bases). This CDR3 comprises 15 residues. Germline assignment: CDR1 MDHEN and CDR2 SYDVKM. V lost 5 bases, J lost 1 base, and 14 bases lay in between.